This T cell receptor beta chain was sequenced in a study of blood T cell repertoires in COVID-19. Germline CDR1 reads MNHNS; CDR2 reads SASEGT. This CDR3 has 15 residues. V lost 2 bases and J lost 7, with 17 bases in between. Methods used by the authors: It was from reference gene primer amplification that nucleated cell counts were estimated. TCRdb's copy holds only in-frame clones and misses some; the assay was immunoSEQ multiplex PCR. The V and J calls and clone size come from that table; D and trimming were worked out from the DNA. The sample includes around 100,000 clones, around four fifths seen only once; the top ten take 10% to 15%.

The sequenced sample was peripheral blood. J is TRBJ1-2 and V is TRBV6-1; D may be TRBD1 (6 bases). This TCR came from a man in his fifties with active or convalescent COVID-19. CDR3 in DNA: TGTGCCAGCAGTGAAACGTCTGGTCACAGGGCTGGCTACACCTTC. Its protein is CASSETSGHRAGYTF.